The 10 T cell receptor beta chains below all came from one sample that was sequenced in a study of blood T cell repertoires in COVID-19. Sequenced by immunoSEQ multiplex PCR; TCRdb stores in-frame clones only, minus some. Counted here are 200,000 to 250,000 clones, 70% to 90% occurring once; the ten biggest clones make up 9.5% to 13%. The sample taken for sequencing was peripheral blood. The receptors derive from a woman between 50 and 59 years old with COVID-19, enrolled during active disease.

The CDR3 coding sequence is TGTGCCAGCAGTTATGGCGGGGGCCTCGGGGACATTCAGTACTTC. Its translation: CASSYGGGLGDIQYF. V and J are TRBV6-6 and TRBJ2-4, with D perhaps TRBD2 (7 bases). CDR3 length: 15 amino acids. The V end was cut by 3 bases, the J end by 8 bases, with 17 bases between. Per germline, CDR1 MNHNY and CDR2 SVGAGI (reference sequence).

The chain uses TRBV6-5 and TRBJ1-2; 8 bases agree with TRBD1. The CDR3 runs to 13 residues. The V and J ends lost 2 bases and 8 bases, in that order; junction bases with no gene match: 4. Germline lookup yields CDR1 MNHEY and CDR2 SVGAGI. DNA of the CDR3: TGTGCCAGCAGTTACCAGGGGGCGGAAGGCTACACCTTC. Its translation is CASSYQGAEGYTF.

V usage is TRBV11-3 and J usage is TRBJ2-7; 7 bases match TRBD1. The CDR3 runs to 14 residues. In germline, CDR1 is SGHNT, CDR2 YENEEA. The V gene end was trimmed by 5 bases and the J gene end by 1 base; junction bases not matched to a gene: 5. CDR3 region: CASSPWTGSYEQYF. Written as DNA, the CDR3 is TGTGCCAGCAGCCCTTGGACAGGATCCTACGAGCAGTACTTC.

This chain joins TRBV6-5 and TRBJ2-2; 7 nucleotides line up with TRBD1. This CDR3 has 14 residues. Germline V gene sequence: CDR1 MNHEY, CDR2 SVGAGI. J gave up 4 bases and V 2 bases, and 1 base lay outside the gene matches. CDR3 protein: CASSYRGRTGELFF. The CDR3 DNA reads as TGTGCCAGCAGTTACAGGGGGCGCACCGGGGAGCTGTTTTTT.

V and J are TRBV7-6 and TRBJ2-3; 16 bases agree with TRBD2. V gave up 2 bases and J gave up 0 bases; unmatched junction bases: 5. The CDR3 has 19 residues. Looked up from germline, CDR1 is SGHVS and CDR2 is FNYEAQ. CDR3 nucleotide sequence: TGTGCCAGCAGCTTATTGGGACTAGCGGGGGGGCAGAGCACAGATACGCAGTATTTT. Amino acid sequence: CASSLLGLAGGQSTDTQYF. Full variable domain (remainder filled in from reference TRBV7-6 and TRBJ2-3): GAGVSQSPRYKVTKRGQDVALRCDPISGHVSLYWYRQALGQGPEFLTYFNYEAQQDKSGLPNDRFSAERPEGSISTLTIQRTEQRDSAMYRCASSLLGLAGGQSTDTQYFGPGTRLTVL.

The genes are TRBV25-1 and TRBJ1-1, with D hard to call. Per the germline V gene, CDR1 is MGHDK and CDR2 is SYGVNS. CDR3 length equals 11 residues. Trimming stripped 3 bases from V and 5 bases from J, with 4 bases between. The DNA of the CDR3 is TGTGCCAGCAGTGACCTTACTGAAGCTTTCTTT. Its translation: CASSDLTEAFF.

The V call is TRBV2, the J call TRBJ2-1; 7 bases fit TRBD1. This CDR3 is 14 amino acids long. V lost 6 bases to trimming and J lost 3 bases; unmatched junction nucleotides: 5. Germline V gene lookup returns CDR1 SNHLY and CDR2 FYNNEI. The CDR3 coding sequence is TGTGCCAGCAGCCCCAGGGGGAACTACAATGAGCAGTTCTTC. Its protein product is CASSPRGNYNEQFF.

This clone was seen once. CDR3 DNA: TGTGCCATCAGGAAGGGAGGTGACACCGGGGAGCTGTTTTTT. Protein product: CAIRKGGDTGELFF. V gene TRBV10-3 combines with J gene TRBJ2-2; D perhaps matches TRBD2 (6 bases). V dropped 6 bases and J dropped 3 bases, with 11 bases sitting between them. CDR3 length equals 14 residues. Germline V gives CDR1 ENHRY, CDR2 SYGVKD.

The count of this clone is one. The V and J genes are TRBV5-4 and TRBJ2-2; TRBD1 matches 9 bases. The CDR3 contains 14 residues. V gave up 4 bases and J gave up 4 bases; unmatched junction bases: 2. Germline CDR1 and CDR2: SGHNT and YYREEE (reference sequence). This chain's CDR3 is CASSPGQGTGELFF. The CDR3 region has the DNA TGTGCCAGCAGCCCGGGACAGGGCACCGGGGAGCTGTTTTTT.

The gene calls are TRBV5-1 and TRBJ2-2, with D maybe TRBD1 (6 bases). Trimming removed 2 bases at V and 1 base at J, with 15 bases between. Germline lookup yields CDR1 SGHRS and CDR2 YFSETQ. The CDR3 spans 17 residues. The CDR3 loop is CASSFSTGVGNTGELFF. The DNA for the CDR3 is TGCGCCAGCAGCTTCTCGACAGGAGTGGGGAACACCGGGGAGCTGTTTTTT.